Described below is a single T cell receptor (beta chain) sequence and its context. CDR3 length: 14 residues. Trimming took 2 bases from V and 3 from J, leaving 10 bases between them. Looked up from germline, CDR1 is SNHLY and CDR2 is FYNNEI. These data belong to a study of blood T cell repertoires in COVID-19. Across the whole study: Collection of acute and convalescent COVID-19 samples took place in the United States, Italy and Spain.

Original processing notes: Nucleated cell number was recorded as an estimate derived from reference gene primer amplification. Method: immunoSEQ multiplex PCR; TCRdb's copy keeps in-frame clones and lacks some. V and J calls and clone size follow that table, whereas D and trimming were derived from the DNA. This sample has a few hundred thousand clones, with less than 90% found just once. V and J are TRBV2 and TRBJ2-5, with a possible D match to TRBD1 (5 bases). The receptor comes from a man between 60 and 75 years old who had recovered from COVID-19. The sequencing input was peripheral blood. The CDR3 reads CASSERRQKETQYF. The DNA of the CDR3 is TGTGCCAGCAGTGAACGGAGACAGAAAGAGACCCAGTACTTC.